What follows are 22 T cell receptor beta chains derived from one specimen sequenced in a study of early stage breast cancer tumors. Assay used: immunoSEQ multiplex PCR; TCRdb lists only in-frame clones, some missing. The sample contains around 40,000 clones, approximately 69% of which appear only once. Sequencing was carried out using blood. The receptors shown here come from a person between 55 and 70 years old with breast cancer.

The V call is TRBV28, the J call TRBJ2-7, with D possibly being TRBD2 (6 bases). V gave up 6 bases and J gave up 3 bases, with 12 bases separating them. This CDR3 contains 13 residues. Germline assignment: CDR1 MDHEN and CDR2 SYDVKM. The CDR3 loop is CASSSSDRYEQYF. In DNA form, the CDR3 reads TGTGCCAGCAGCTCTAGCGACCGCTACGAGCAGTACTTC.

V usage is TRBV5-4 and J usage is TRBJ1-2; the D gene is possibly TRBD1 (5 bases). The germline CDR1 and CDR2 sequences are SGHNT and YYREEE (reference sequence). V lost 6 bases and J lost 0, with 9 bases in between. This CDR3 comprises 13 residues. In DNA, the CDR3 is TGTGCCAGCAAAGACAGAGCTAACTATGGCTACACCTTC. Protein product: CASKDRANYGYTF. The complete variable domain, with remaining parts taken from reference TRBV5-4 and TRBJ1-2, reads ETGVTQSPTHLIKTRGQQVTLRCSSQSGHNTVSWYQQALGQGPQFIFQYYREEENGRGNFPPRFSGLQFPNYSSELNVNALELDDSALYLCASKDRANYGYTFGSGTRLTVV.

The sample holds a few counts of this clone. The V gene is TRBV5-1, the J gene TRBJ2-3; 8 bases are shared with TRBD2. CDR1 is SGHRS, CDR2 YFSETQ, per germline. The CDR3 extends over 16 amino acids. With V trimmed by 0 bases and J by 0 bases, 3 bases remained unmatched. The CDR3 loop is CASSLGTGGSTDTQYF. The CDR3 DNA follows: TGCGCCAGCAGCTTGGGGACGGGGGGGAGCACAGATACGCAGTATTTT.

V gene TRBV19 combines with J gene TRBJ2-3; D remains ambiguous. CDR1 and CDR2 from the germline V gene are LNHDA and SQIVND (reference sequence). Trimming shortened V by 3 bases and J by 4 bases, and 11 bases separated the two germline ends. The CDR3 runs to 14 residues. CDR3 amino acids: CASSITIIADTQYF. In nucleotides, the CDR3 is TGTGCCAGTAGTATCACGATAATTGCAGATACGCAGTATTTT. The complete variable domain, with remaining parts taken from reference TRBV19 and TRBJ2-3, reads DGGITQSPKYLFRKEGQNVTLSCEQNLNHDAMYWYRQDPGQGLRLIYYSQIVNDFQKGDIAEGYSVSREKKESFPLTVTSAQKNPTAFYLCASSITIIADTQYFGPGTRLTVL.

This clone was seen more than once but under ten times. Because it lacks the conserved phenylalanine or tryptophan at the end, this CDR3 is likely a read error. The limits of the CDR3 on the DNA are not certain, so only TCRdb's listed CDR3 is given. Additional DNA sequences in this sample encode the identical CDR3. CDR3 sequence reads: CASRRPEGPEV. V gene TRBV5-6 combines with J gene TRBJ1-2. Counting both end residues, the CDR3 totals 11 amino acids. In germline, CDR1 is SGHDT, CDR2 YYEEEE.

J is TRBJ1-5 and V is TRBV28; possible D gene TRBD1, 6 bases. The CDR3 runs 16 residues. V lost 6 bases to trimming and J lost 2 bases, with 17 bases between them. Germline CDR1 and CDR2: MDHEN and SYDVKM. In nucleotides, the CDR3 is TGTGCCAGCAGCACACAGGGCCGGATGGGCAATCAGCCCCAGCATTTT. This gives the protein CASSTQGRMGNQPQHF.

This chain links TRBV5-8 with TRBJ2-7, with 7 bases matching TRBD1. Trimming removed 3 bases from V and 3 bases from J; junction bases left unmatched: 9. This CDR3 has 15 residues. In germline, CDR1 is SGHTS, CDR2 YDEGEE. The CDR3: CASSYRQGGSYEQYF. The DNA for the CDR3 is TGTGCCAGCAGCTACCGACAGGGTGGAAGCTACGAGCAGTACTTC.

The CDR3: CASSDRETVNEKLFF. In nucleotides, the CDR3 is TGTGCCAGCAGCGACAGGGAAACTGTTAATGAAAAACTGTTTTTT. The chain links TRBV6-6 to TRBJ1-4, with TRBD1 matching 7 bases. Trimming took 6 bases from V and 4 from J; bases not matched to a gene: 8. Germline CDR1 is MNHNY and CDR2 is SVGAGI (reference sequence). The CDR3 has 15 amino acids.

The rearrangement links TRBV5-1 to TRBJ1-3; 7 positions agree with TRBD1. This CDR3 is 15 amino acids long. Germline-derived CDR1 and CDR2 are SGHRS and YFSETQ. The V segment lost 0 bases and the J segment 2 bases; nucleotides outside the gene matches: 2. CDR3 DNA: TGCGCCAGCAGCTTGGGACAGGGTACTGGAAACACCATATATTTT. The encoded protein is CASSLGQGTGNTIYF.

V usage is TRBV6-1 and J usage is TRBJ2-2; D is perhaps TRBD2 (6 bases). Per the germline V gene, CDR1 is MNHNS and CDR2 is SASEGT. V shed 2 bases and J shed 0 bases, with 10 bases lying between them. The CDR3 loop spans 16 amino acids. CDR3 coding DNA: TGTGCCAGCAGTGAATATGCGGGGTCGAACACCGGGGAGCTGTTTTTT. Protein sequence: CASSEYAGSNTGELFF.

The chain is built from TRBV5-4 and TRBJ2-7, with 11 positions matching TRBD1. This CDR3 has 15 residues. CDR1 is SGHNT, CDR2 YYREEE, per germline (reference sequence). V shed 3 bases, J shed 5 bases, and the junction held 7 bases outside the gene matches. CDR3 bases: TGTGCCAGCAGCTCCAGGACAGGGGGCAACCACGAGCAGTACTTC. This translates into CASSSRTGGNHEQYF.

The V call is TRBV4-2, the J call TRBJ2-7; 7 positions agree with TRBD2. The CDR3 contains 16 residues. J was trimmed by 4 bases and V by 0 bases; bases with no gene match: 9. Per germline, CDR1 LGHNA and CDR2 YNFKEQ. CDR3 coding DNA: TGTGCCAGCAGCCAAGATCTCGGGGGAGGGCGATACGAGCAGTACTTC. It encodes CASSQDLGGGRYEQYF.

The chain recombines TRBV5-8 with TRBJ2-7, with TRBD1 identical over 9 bases. The V gene's germline CDR1 is SGHTS and CDR2 YDEGEE. Germline trimming cut 3 bases from V and 4 bases from J; bases unmatched to any gene: 8. There are 15 residues in the CDR3. The CDR3 nucleotides are TGTGCCAGCAGCTATACCGGGACAGGGCCATACGAGCAGTACTTC. It encodes CASSYTGTGPYEQYF.

J is TRBJ2-7 and V is TRBV13, with D perhaps matching TRBD1 or TRBD2 (5 bases each). Trimming left V 4 bases short and J 3 bases short, with 10 bases between. The germline CDR1 and CDR2 sequences are PRHDT and FYEKMQ (reference sequence). The CDR3 runs 13 residues. The CDR3 protein is CASSSRDGYEQYF. In DNA form, the CDR3 reads TGTGCCAGCAGCTCCCGGGACGGCTACGAGCAGTACTTC.

This chain links TRBV13 with TRBJ2-1; D uncertain. The CDR3 extends over 15 amino acids. Trimming left V 3 bases short and J 0 bases short, with 9 bases between. Germline values: CDR1 PRHDT, CDR2 FYEKMQ (reference sequence). The CDR3 region has the DNA TGTGCCAGCAGCTTCGGCGGTAGCTCCTACAATGAGCAGTTCTTC. The encoded protein is CASSFGGSSYNEQFF.

The rearrangement uses TRBV18 and TRBJ2-7; D is undetermined. The germline gives CDR1 KGHSH, CDR2 LQKENI. The CDR3 is made up of 13 amino acids. V was trimmed by 2 bases and J by 3 bases, leaving 8 bases between them. The CDR3 reads CASSPSQNYEQYF. As DNA, the CDR3 is TGTGCCAGCTCACCATCGCAGAACTACGAGCAGTACTTC.

The rearrangement uses TRBV5-1 and TRBJ2-1; D possibly uses TRBD1 or TRBD2 (5 bases each). The CDR3 sequence is 16 residues long. V was cut by 0 bases and J by 0 bases, with 10 bases left in between. CDR1 and CDR2 from the germline V gene are SGHRS and YFSETQ. This CDR3 reads CASSLAAGSSYNEQFF. In DNA form, the CDR3 reads TGCGCCAGCAGCTTGGCCGCAGGGAGCTCCTACAATGAGCAGTTCTTC.

This clone has just a few counts. V is TRBV7-2 and J is TRBJ1-2, with a possible D match to TRBD1 (5 bases). The CDR3 is 13 residues long. The V end was cut by 5 bases, the J end by 5 bases, with 12 bases between. Germline V lookup: CDR1 SGHTA, CDR2 FQGNSA. The CDR3 sequence: CASSPGTEYGYTF. CDR3 DNA: TGTGCCAGCAGCCCCGGGACGGAATATGGCTACACCTTC.

In DNA, the CDR3 is TGTGCCAGCAGTTCGGCGTGGGGGGACAGGGAAACAGATACGCAGTATTTT. Translating it yields CASSSAWGDRETDTQYF. The chain couples TRBV5-6 to TRBJ2-3; 9 bases align to TRBD1. The germline CDR1 and CDR2 sequences are SGHDT and YYEEEE. The CDR3 is 17 amino acids. The trim removed 5 bases at V and 3 bases at J, leaving 13 bases unmatched.

The chain employs TRBV7-3 and TRBJ2-2; 9 bases match TRBD1. Per the germline V gene, CDR1 is SGHTA and CDR2 is FQGTGA. V lost 3 bases to trimming and J lost 6 bases; unmatched junction nucleotides: 2. The CDR3 sequence is 14 residues long. The DNA for the CDR3 is TGTGCCAGCAGCTTCGACAGGGGGTCCGGGGAGCTGTTTTTT. This sequence encodes CASSFDRGSGELFF.

The rearrangement joins TRBV19 to TRBJ2-7; D might be TRBD1 (5 bases). V was pared by 5 bases and J by 4 bases, with 18 bases between. This CDR3 has 15 amino acids. Germline assignment: CDR1 LNHDA and CDR2 SQIVND (reference sequence). This chain's CDR3 is CASSLKRAGPYEQYF. The DNA of the CDR3 is TGTGCCAGTAGTCTTAAAAGGGCAGGGCCTTACGAGCAGTACTTC.

The chain employs TRBV15 and TRBJ1-1, with a weak D call TRBD1 (5 bases). Germline loops: CDR1 LNHNV, CDR2 YYDKDF (reference sequence). V lost 4 bases, J lost 1 base, and 13 bases lay in between. This CDR3 has 15 amino acids. This CDR3 is CATSIFVGGNTEAFF. DNA for the CDR3: TGTGCCACCAGCATTTTTGTCGGGGGGAACACTGAAGCTTTCTTT. The variable domain in full, completed from reference TRBV15 and TRBJ1-1, reads DAMVIQNPRYQVTQFGKPVTLSCSQTLNHNVMYWYQQKSSQAPKLLFHYYDKDFNNEADTPDNFQSRRPNTSFCFLDIRSPGLGDTAMYLCATSIFVGGNTEAFFGQGTRLTVV.